This TCR beta chain is from a study of T cells in narcolepsy. As for the study in general: Donors had narcolepsy type 1 or type 2, or were healthy controls.

The length of the CDR3 is 16 residues. Germline V gene lookup returns CDR1 LNHDA and CDR2 SQIVND (reference sequence). Trimming took 8 bases from V and 2 from J; bases not matched to a gene: 12. Study results and caveats: In some patient and control memory CD4+ samples, autoreactive clones were absent. HCRT-specific and TRIB2-specific autoreactive clonotypes appeared among same-patient CSF and blood CD4+ clonotypes. Healthy controls reportedly lacked the autoreactive clonotypes serially found in patients' blood.

Here immunoSEQ multiplex PCR was the method, and the copy in TCRdb shows in-frame clones only, minus some. The sample has approximately 28,000 clones, approximately 80% seen once. About this clone: What it binds is not known.

Sequencing was performed on CD45RA- memory CD4+ T cells from PBMCs. This clonotype was obtained from a human donor with narcolepsy. The chain couples TRBV19 to TRBJ1-2, with 9 nucleotides matching TRBD1. The CDR3 loop reads CASYRDRVNGNYGYTF. CDR3 DNA sequence: TGTGCCAGTTACCGGGACAGGGTAAATGGGAACTATGGCTACACCTTC. The variable domain in full, completed from reference TRBV19 and TRBJ1-2, reads DGGITQSPKYLFRKEGQNVTLSCEQNLNHDAMYWYRQDPGQGLRLIYYSQIVNDFQKGDIAEGYSVSREKKESFPLTVTSAQKNPTAFYLCASYRDRVNGNYGYTFGSGTRLTVV.